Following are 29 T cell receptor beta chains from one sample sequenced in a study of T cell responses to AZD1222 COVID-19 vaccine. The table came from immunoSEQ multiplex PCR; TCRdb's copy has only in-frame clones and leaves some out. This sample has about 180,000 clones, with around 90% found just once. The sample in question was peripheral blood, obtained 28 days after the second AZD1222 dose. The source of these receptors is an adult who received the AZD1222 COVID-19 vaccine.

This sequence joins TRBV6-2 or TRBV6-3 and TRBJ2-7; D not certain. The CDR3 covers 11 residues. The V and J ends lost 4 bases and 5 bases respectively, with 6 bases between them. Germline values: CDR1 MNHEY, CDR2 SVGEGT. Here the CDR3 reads CASSFEHEQYF. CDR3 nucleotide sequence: TGTGCCAGCAGTTTCGAGCACGAGCAGTACTTC.

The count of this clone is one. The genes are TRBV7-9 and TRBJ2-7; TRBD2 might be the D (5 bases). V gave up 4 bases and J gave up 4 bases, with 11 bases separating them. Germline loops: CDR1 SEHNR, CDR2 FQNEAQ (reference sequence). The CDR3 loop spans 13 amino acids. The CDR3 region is CASSSPPGYEQYF. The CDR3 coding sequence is TGTGCCAGCAGCTCTCCTCCGGGGTACGAGCAGTACTTC.

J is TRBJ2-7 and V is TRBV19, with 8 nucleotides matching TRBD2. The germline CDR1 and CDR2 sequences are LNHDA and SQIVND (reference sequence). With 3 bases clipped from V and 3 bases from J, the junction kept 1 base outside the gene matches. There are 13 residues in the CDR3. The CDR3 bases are TGTGCCAGTAGTATCGGGACTAGCTACGAGCAGTACTTC. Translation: CASSIGTSYEQYF.

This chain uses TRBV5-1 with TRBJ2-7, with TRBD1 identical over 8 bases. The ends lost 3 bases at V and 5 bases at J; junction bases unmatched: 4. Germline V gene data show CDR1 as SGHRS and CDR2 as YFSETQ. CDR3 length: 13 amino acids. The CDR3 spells CASSSLDRDEQYF. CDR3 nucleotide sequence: TGCGCCAGCAGCTCCCTGGACAGGGACGAGCAGTACTTC.

Written as DNA, the CDR3 is TGTGCCAGCAACCCGGCGGGGGTCTATGGCTACACCTTC. Translated, it gives CASNPAGVYGYTF. The rearrangement links TRBV28 to TRBJ1-2; possible D gene TRBD1, 5 bases. Per germline, CDR1 MDHEN and CDR2 SYDVKM. Trimming removed 7 bases from V and 4 bases from J, with 13 bases in between. The CDR3 contains 13 residues.

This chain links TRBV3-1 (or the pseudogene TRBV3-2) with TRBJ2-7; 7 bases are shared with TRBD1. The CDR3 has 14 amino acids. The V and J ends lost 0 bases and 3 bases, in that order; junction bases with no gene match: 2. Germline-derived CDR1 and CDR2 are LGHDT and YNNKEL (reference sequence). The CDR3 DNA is TGTGCCAGCAGCCAAGAAAACAGGGGCTACGAGCAGTACTTC. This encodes CASSQENRGYEQYF.

The CDR3 DNA reads TGTGCCACCAGTGACACAACAGGGGGCGCGTATGGCTACACCTTC. Translated, it gives CATSDTTGGAYGYTF. The chain employs TRBV24-1 and TRBJ1-2, with 9 bases aligning to TRBD1. CDR1 is KGHDR, CDR2 SFDVKD, per germline. V dropped 4 bases and J dropped 5; count of bases not matched to a gene: 7. The CDR3 is 15 residues long.

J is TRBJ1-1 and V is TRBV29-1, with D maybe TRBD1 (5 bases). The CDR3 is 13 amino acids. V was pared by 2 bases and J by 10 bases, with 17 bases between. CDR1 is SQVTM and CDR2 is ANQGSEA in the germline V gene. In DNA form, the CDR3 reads TGCAGCGTTGAAATTCGGTTTGGCCAGGGAGCTTTCTTT. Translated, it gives CSVEIRFGQGAFF.

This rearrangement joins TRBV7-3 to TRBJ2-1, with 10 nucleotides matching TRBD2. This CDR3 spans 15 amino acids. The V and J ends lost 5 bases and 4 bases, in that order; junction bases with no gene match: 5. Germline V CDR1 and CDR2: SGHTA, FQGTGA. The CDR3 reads CASSPGLASYNEQFF. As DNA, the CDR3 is TGTGCCAGCAGCCCGGGACTAGCGAGTTACAATGAGCAGTTCTTC.

This CDR3 is CASSKIVHRGQYF. The CDR3 DNA is TGTGCCAGCAGCAAAATAGTACACCGCGGGCAGTACTTC. This chain links TRBV21-1 with TRBJ2-7; the DNA was not compared with TRBD2, the D call given in the table. TRBV21-1 has pseudogene status. The CDR3 covers 13 residues.

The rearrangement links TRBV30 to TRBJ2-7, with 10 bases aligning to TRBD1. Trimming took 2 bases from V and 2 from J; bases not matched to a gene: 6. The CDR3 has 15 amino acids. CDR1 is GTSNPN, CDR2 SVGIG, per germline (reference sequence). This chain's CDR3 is CAWSTGTGVTYEQYF. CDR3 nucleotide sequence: TGTGCCTGGAGTACCGGGACAGGGGTGACCTACGAGCAGTACTTC.

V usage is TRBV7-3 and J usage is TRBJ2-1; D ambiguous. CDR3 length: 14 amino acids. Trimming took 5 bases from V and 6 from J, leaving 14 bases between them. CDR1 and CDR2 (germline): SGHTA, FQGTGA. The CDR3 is CASSPVTLSNEQFF. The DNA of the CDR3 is TGTGCCAGCAGCCCCGTAACCTTAAGCAATGAGCAGTTCTTC.

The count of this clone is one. CDR3 protein: CATSRGSNQPQHF. CDR3 nucleotides: TGTGCCACCTCCAGGGGAAGCAATCAGCCCCAGCATTTT. J is TRBJ1-5 and V is TRBV3-1 (or the pseudogene TRBV3-2); D perhaps matches TRBD1 (6 bases). This CDR3 has 13 amino acids. The V and J ends lost 10 bases and 1 base respectively, with 11 bases between them. The germline gives CDR1 LGHDT, CDR2 YNNKEL (reference sequence).

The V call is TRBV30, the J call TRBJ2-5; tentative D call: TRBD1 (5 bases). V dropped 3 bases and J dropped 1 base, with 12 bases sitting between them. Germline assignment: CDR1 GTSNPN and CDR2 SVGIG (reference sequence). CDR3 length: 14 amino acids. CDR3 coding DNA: TGTGCCTGGAGGTTCGGTGGGGCCCAAGAGACCCAGTACTTC. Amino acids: CAWRFGGAQETQYF.

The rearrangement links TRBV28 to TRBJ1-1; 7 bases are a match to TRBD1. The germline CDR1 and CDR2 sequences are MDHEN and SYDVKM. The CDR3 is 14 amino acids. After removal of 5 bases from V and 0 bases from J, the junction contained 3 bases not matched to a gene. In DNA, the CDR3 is TGTGCCAGCAGTCTAGGGGGCGTGAACACTGAAGCTTTCTTT. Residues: CASSLGGVNTEAFF.

CDR3 protein: CASSSNGRENTDTQYF. The CDR3, as DNA: TGCGCCAGCAGCAGCAACGGGAGAGAAAACACAGATACGCAGTATTTT. V and J are TRBV5-1 and TRBJ2-3; possibly TRBD2 for D (6 bases). Trimming shortened V by 4 bases and J by 2 bases, and 17 bases separated the two germline ends. Germline V gene data show CDR1 as SGHRS and CDR2 as YFSETQ. This CDR3 region has 16 residues.

CDR3 coding DNA: TGTGCCAGCAGCTTAGATGGCCGGGGTCTCCCTAACACTGAAGCTTTCTTT. This sequence encodes CASSLDGRGLPNTEAFF. The chain is built from TRBV11-2 and TRBJ1-1; D gene ambiguous. Trimming removed 0 bases at V and 2 bases at J, with 16 bases between. The CDR3 is 17 amino acids. Germline CDR1 SGHAT, CDR2 FQNNGV.

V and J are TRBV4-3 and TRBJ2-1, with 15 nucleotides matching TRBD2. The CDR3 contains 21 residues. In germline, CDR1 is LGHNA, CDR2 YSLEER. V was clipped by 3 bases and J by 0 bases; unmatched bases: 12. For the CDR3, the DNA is TGCGCCAGCAGCCATGACAGGGGGGGGACTAGCGGGAGGTTCTCCTACAATGAGCAGTTCTTC. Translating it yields CASSHDRGGTSGRFSYNEQFF.

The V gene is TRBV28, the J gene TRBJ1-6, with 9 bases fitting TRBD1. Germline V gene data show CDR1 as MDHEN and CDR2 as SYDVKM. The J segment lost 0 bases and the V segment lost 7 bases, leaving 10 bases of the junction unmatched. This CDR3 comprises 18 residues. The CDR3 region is CASTSGQGRSSYNSPLHF. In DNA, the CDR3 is TGTGCCAGCACCTCGGGACAGGGAAGGAGCTCCTATAATTCACCCCTCCACTTT. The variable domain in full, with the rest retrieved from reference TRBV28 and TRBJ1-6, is DVKVTQSSRYLVKRTGEKVFLECVQDMDHENMFWYRQDPGLGLRLIYFSYDVKMKEKGDIPEGYSVSREKKERFSLILESASTNQTSMYLCASTSGQGRSSYNSPLHFGNGTRLTVT.

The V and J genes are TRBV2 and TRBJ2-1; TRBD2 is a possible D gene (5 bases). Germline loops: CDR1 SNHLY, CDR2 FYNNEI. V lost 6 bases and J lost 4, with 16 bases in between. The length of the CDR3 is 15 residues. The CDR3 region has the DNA TGTGCCAGCAGGGAGGAGGACGGTCCTTACAATGAGCAGTTCTTC. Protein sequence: CASREEDGPYNEQFF.

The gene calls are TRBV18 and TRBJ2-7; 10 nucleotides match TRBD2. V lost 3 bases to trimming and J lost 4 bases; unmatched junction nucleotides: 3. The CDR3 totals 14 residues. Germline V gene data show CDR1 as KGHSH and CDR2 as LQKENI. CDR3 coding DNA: TGTGCCAGCTCACCGGGACTAGCGTCTTACGAGCAGTACTTC. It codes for CASSPGLASYEQYF.

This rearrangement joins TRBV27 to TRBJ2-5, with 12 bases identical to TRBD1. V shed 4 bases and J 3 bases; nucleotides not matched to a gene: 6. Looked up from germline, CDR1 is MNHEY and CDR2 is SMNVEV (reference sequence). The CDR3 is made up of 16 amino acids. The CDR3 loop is CASSWRDRGREETQYF. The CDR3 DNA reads TGTGCCAGCAGTTGGAGGGACAGGGGGCGCGAAGAGACCCAGTACTTC.

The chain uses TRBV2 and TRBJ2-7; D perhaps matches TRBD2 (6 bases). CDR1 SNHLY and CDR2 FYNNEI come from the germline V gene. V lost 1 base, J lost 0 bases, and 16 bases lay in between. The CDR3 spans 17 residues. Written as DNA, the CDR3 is TGTGCCAGCAGTGAAGAGGGTTGGGGCGGGACCTCCTACGAGCAGTACTTC. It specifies CASSEEGWGGTSYEQYF.

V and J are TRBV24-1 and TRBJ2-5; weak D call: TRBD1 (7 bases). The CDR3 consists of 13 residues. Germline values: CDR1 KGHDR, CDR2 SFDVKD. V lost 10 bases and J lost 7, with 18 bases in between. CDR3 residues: CATSQVQGGTQYF. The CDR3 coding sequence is TGTGCCACTTCCCAAGTTCAGGGGGGGACCCAGTACTTC.

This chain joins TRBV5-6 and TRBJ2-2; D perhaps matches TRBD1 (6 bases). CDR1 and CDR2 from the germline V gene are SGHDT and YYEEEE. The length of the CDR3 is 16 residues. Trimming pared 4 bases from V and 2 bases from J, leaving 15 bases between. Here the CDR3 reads CASSDTGHFNTGELFF. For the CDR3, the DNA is TGTGCCAGCAGCGACACGGGACACTTTAACACCGGGGAGCTGTTTTTT.

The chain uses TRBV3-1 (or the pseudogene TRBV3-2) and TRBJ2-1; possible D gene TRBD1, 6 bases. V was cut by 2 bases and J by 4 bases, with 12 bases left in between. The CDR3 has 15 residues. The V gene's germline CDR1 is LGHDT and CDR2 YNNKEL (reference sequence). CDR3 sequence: CASSQSTGKYNEQFF. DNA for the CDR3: TGTGCCAGCAGCCAAAGCACAGGGAAGTACAATGAGCAGTTCTTC.

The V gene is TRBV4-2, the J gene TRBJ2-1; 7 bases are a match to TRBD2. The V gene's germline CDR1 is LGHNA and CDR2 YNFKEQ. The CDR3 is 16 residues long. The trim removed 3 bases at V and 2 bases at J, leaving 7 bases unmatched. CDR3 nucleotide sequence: TGTGCCAGCAGCCAGCACACTAGCGCCGCCTACAATGAGCAGTTCTTC. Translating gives CASSQHTSAAYNEQFF.

The CDR3 region is CASSPGTPEQYF. CDR3 coding DNA: TGTGCCAGCAGTCCCGGGACCCCCGAGCAGTACTTC. The J gene is TRBJ2-7, the V gene TRBV6-2 or TRBV6-3; D tentatively reads TRBD1 or TRBD2 (5 bases each). V was shortened by 5 bases and J by 6 bases, with 11 bases between the two germline ends. Germline CDR1 is MNHEY and CDR2 is SVGEGT. The CDR3 runs 12 residues.

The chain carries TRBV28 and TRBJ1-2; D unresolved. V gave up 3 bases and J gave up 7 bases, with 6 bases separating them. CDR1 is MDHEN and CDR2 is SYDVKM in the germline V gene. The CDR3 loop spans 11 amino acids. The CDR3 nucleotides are TGTGCCAGCAGTTTTGAGGGTGGCTACACCTTC. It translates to CASSFEGGYTF.